This TCR beta chain was found in a study of T cells after yellow fever vaccination. Findings and limits, study-wide: Contamination by abundant bulk-population clonotypes could be present in FACS-sorted repertoires.

For this clonotype: The target antigen is unknown.

TCRdb reanalysed the 5' RACE reads using MiXCR and keeps one entry per CDR3 protein. The sample shows over 300,000 distinct CDR3 sequences, less than 4.5% of them seen only once. The V end lost 2 bases, the J end lost 4 bases, and 11 bases lay between the germline ends. Germline CDR1 reads MNHNY; CDR2 reads SVGAGI (reference sequence). This CDR3 is built from 14 residues. The chain recombines TRBV6-6 with TRBJ1-1; D unresolved. The sequence was obtained from a young man who received the YFV17D yellow fever vaccine. This specimen was PBMCs, taken on the day of the yellow fever booster vaccination. As DNA, the CDR3 is TGTGCCAGCAGTTACGCGGTAGCGGGCACTGAAGCTTTCTTT. Protein sequence: CASSYAVAGTEAFF.